What follows is one TCR beta chain and its context. This specimen comes from a study of blood T cell repertoires in COVID-19. Study at large: Samples of COVID-19 (acute and convalescent) were obtained from the United States, Italy and Spain. The analysed material was cDNA or gDNA that came from T cells, B-cell-depleted T cells, or PBMCs.

Trimming pared 2 bases from V and 0 bases from J, leaving 9 bases between. The CDR3 has 15 residues. Germline-derived CDR1 and CDR2 are ENHRY and SYGVKD. As originally analysed: Quantification of nucleated cells was approximated via reference gene primer amplification. The repertoire was sequenced with immunoSEQ multiplex PCR; TCRdb's copy has only in-frame clones and lacks some. The V and J calls and clone size are taken from that table; D and trimming were inferred from the DNA. This sample yields approximately 270,000 clones, of which approximately 83% are seen a single time; roughly 11% belongs to the top ten.

What was sequenced was peripheral blood. The TCR sequence derives from a woman in her sixties or seventies with acute or convalescent COVID-19. This sequence joins TRBV10-3 and TRBJ2-3; D is possibly TRBD1 (7 bases). The CDR3 nucleotides are TGTGCCATCAGTGAGCCAGGGGGGAGCACAGATACGCAGTATTTT. Amino acid sequence: CAISEPGGSTDTQYF.